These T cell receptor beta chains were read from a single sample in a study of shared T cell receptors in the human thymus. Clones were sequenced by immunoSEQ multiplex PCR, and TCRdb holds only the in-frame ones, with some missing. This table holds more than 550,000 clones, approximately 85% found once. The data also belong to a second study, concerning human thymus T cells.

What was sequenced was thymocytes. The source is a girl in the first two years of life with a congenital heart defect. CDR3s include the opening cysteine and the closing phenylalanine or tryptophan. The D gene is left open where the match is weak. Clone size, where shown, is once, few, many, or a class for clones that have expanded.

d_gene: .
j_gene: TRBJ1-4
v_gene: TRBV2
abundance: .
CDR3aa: CASSESGGTNEKLFF
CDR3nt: TGTGCCAGCAGTGAAAGCGGGGGAACTAATGAAAAACTGTTTTTT

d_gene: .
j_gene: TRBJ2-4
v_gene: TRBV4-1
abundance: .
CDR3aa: CASSQEVRGGVAKNIQYF
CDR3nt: TGCGCCAGCAGCCAAGAGGTCAGGGGAGGGGTGGCCAAAAACATTCAGTACTTC

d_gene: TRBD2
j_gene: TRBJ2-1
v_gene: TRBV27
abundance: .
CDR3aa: CASSRKRGSYNEQFF
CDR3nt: TGTGCCAGCAGTCGAAAGCGGGGGTCCTACAATGAGCAGTTCTTC

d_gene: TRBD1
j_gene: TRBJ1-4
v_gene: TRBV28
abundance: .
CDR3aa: CASSPLRSGTGGGTNEKLFF
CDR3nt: TGTGCCAGCAGTCCACTCCGGAGTGGGACAGGGGGCGGAACTAATGAAAAACTGTTTTTT

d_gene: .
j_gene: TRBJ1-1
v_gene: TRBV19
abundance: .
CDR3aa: CASNPPGTLQSIAFF
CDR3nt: TGTGCCAGTAATCCCCCCGGGACTCTCCAGAGTATAGCTTTCTTT

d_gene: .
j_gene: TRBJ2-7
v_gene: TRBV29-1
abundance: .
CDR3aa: CSVEDSSYEQYF
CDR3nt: TGCAGCGTTGAAGATAGTTCCTACGAGCAGTACTTC

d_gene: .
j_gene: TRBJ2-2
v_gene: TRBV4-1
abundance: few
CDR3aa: CASSQDLYHGGGSTGELFF
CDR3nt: TGCGCCAGCAGCCAAGATTTATATCATGGAGGAGGCTCCACCGGGGAGCTGTTTTTT

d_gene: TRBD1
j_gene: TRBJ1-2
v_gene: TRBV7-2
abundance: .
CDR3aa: CASSIRDREGPILDYGYTF
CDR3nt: TGTGCCAGCAGCATTAGGGACAGGGAAGGACCGATTCTCGACTATGGCTACACCTTC

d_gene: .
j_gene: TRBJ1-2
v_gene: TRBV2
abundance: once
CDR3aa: CASSDQILYGYTF
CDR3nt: TGTGCCAGCAGTGACCAGATCCTCTATGGCTACACCTTC

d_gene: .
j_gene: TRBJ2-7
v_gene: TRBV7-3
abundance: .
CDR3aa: CASSFTGTYEQYF
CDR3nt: TGTGCCAGCAGCTTCACAGGGACCTACGAGCAGTACTTC

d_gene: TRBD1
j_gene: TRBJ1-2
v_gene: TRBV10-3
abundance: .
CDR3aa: CAITLTGWSGYTF
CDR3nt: TGTGCCATCACCCTGACAGGGTGGAGTGGCTACACCTTC

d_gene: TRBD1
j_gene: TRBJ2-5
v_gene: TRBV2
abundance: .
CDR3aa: CASSEGVGGIETQYF
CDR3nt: TGTGCCAGCAGTGAAGGCGTAGGGGGCATAGAGACCCAGTACTTC

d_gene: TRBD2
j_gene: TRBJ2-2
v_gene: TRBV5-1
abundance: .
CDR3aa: CASSFDLAGTNTGELFF
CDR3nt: TGCGCCAGCAGCTTCGATCTAGCGGGGACGAACACCGGGGAGCTGTTTTTT

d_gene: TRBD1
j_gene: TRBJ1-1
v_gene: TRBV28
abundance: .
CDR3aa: CASSSTGGERTEAFF
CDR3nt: TGTGCCAGCAGCTCCACAGGGGGCGAACGGACTGAAGCTTTCTTT

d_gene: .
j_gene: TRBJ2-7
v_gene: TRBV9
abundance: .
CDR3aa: CASSHLPGTSFYEQYF
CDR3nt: TGTGCCAGCAGCCATCTGCCCGGGACATCTTTCTACGAGCAGTACTTC

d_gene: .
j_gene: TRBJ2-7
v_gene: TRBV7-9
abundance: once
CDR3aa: CASIIDSHSYEQYF
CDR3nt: TGTGCCAGCATCATTGACAGTCACTCCTACGAGCAGTACTTC

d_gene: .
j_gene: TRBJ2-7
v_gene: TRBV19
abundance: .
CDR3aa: CASSDRPPRSEQYF
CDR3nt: TGTGCCAGTAGTGACAGACCCCCTAGGAGCGAGCAGTACTTC

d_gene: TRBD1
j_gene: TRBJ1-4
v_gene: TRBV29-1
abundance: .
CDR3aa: CSVDVGTGEKLFF
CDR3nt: TGCAGCGTTGACGTCGGGACAGGCGAAAAACTGTTTTTT

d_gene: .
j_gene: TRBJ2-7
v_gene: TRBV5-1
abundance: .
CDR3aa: CASSLAGQGQEVHEQYF
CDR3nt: TGCGCCAGCAGCTTGGCAGGGCAGGGGCAGGAGGTCCACGAGCAGTACTTC

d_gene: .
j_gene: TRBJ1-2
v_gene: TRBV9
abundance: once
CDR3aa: CASSVVTGDYGYTF
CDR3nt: TGTGCCAGCAGCGTAGTGACAGGAGACTATGGCTACACCTTC

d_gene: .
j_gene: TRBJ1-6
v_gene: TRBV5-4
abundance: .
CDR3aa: CASRAEGDSPLHF
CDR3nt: TGTGCCAGCAGGGCGGAAGGGGATTCACCCCTCCACTTT

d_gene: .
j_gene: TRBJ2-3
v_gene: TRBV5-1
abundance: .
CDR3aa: CASSLGGGAPSTDTQYF
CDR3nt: TGCGCCAGCAGCTTGGGGGGCGGGGCCCCTAGCACAGATACGCAGTATTTT

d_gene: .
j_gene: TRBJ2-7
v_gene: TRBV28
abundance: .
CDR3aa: CASSVSDSEQYF
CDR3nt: TGTGCCAGCAGTGTGTCAGATTCCGAGCAGTACTTC

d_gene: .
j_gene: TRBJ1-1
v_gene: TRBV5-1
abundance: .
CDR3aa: CASSLGQVMNTEAFF
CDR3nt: TGCGCCAGCAGCTTGGGTCAGGTAATGAACACTGAAGCTTTCTTT

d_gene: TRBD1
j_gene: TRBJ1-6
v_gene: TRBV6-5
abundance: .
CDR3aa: CASSYSSGQANSPLHF
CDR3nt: TGTGCCAGCAGTTACTCAAGCGGACAGGCAAATTCACCCCTCCACTTT

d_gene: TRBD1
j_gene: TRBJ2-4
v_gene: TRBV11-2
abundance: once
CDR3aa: CASSDTRDRGRGWDIQYF
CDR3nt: TGTGCCAGCAGTGATACTAGGGACAGGGGGCGCGGGTGGGACATTCAGTACTTC

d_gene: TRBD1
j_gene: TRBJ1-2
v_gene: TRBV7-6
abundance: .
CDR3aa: CASSLGQGPNYGYTF
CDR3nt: TGTGCCAGCAGCTTAGGACAGGGGCCTAACTATGGCTACACCTTC

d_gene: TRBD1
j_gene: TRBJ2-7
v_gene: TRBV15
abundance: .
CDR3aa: CATSREQGTVEQYF
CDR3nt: TGTGCCACCAGCAGAGAACAGGGGACGGTTGAGCAGTACTTC

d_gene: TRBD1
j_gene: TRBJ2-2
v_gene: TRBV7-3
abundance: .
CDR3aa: CASSQQGAGELFF
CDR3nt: TGTGCCAGCAGCCAACAGGGGGCCGGGGAGCTGTTTTTT

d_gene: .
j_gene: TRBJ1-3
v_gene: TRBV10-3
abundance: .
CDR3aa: CAISEPIPLAGNTIYF
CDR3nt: TGTGCCATCAGTGAGCCAATACCTTTAGCAGGAAACACCATATATTTT

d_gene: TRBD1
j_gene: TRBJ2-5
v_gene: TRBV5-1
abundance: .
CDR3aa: CASSLTGVETQYF
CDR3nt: TGCGCCAGCAGCTTGACAGGGGTAGAGACCCAGTACTTC

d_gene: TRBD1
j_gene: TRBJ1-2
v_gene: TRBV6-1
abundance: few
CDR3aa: CASPSGGNYGYTF
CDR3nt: TGTGCCAGCCCCTCAGGGGGAAACTATGGCTACACCTTC

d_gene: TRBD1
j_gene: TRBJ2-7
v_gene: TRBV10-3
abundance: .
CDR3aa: CAISRGTGSDEQYF
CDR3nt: TGTGCCATCAGCCGGGGGACAGGGTCGGACGAGCAGTACTTC

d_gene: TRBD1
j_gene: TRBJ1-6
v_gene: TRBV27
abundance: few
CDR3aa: CASSPGQGNSPLHF
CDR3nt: TGTGCCAGCAGCCCAGGACAGGGAAATTCACCCCTCCACTTT

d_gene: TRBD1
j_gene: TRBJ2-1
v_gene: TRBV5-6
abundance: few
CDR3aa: CASSPDRVGEQFF
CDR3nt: TGTGCCAGCAGCCCAGACAGGGTCGGCGAGCAGTTCTTC

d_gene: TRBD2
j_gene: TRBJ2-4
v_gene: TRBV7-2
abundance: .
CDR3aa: CASSYLAGGPGIQYF
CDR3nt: TGTGCCAGCAGTTATTTAGCGGGGGGGCCCGGCATTCAGTACTTC

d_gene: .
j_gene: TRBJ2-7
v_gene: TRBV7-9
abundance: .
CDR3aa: CASSTGRGDYEQYF
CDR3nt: TGTGCCAGCAGCACAGGACGTGGTGACTACGAGCAGTACTTC

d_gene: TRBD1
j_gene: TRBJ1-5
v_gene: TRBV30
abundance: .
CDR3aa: CAWSVRGQEPQHF
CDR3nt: TGTGCCTGGAGTGTAAGGGGGCAGGAGCCCCAGCATTTT

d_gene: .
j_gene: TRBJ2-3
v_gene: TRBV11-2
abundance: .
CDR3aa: CASSLTDTQYF
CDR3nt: TGTGCCAGCTCCCTCACAGATACGCAGTATTTT

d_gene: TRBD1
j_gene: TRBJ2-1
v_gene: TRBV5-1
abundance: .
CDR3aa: CASSLASRDRVNEQFF
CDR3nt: TGCGCCAGCAGCTTGGCCTCCCGGGACAGGGTTAATGAGCAGTTCTTC

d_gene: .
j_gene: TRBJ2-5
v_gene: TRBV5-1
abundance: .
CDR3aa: CASSLEWRGPQETQYF
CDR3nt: TGCGCCAGCAGCTTGGAGTGGCGGGGACCCCAAGAGACCCAGTACTTC

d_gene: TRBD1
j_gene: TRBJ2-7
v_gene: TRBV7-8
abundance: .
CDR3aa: CASSLVGTETYEQYF
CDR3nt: TGTGCCAGCAGCTTAGTAGGGACAGAGACCTACGAGCAGTACTTC

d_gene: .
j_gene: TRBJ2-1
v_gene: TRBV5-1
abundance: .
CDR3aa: CASSLAGGGGPWNEQFF
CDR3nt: TGCGCCAGCAGCTTGGCTGGAGGGGGGGGGCCGTGGAATGAGCAGTTCTTC

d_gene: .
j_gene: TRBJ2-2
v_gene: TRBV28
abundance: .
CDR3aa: CASSLGHHTGELFF
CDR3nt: TGTGCCAGCAGTTTGGGACACCACACCGGGGAGCTGTTTTTT

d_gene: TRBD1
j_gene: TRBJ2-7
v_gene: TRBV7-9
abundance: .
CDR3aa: CASSSTGGYEQYF
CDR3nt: TGTGCCAGCAGCTCGACAGGGGGCTACGAGCAGTACTTC

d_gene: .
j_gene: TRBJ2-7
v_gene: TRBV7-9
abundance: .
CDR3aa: CASSYSGYEQYF
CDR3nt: TGTGCCAGCAGCTACAGCGGCTACGAGCAGTACTTC

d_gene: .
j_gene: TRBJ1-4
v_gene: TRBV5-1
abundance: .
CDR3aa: CASSTGGGRWGEKLFF
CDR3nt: TGCGCCAGCAGCACGGGAGGCGGGCGGTGGGGTGAAAAACTGTTTTTT

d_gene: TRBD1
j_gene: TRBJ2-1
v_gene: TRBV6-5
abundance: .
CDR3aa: CASSYLDRGIYNEQFF
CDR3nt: TGTGCCAGCAGTTATCTGGACAGGGGGATCTACAATGAGCAGTTCTTC

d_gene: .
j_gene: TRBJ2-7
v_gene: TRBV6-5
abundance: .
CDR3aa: CASSYLEGDTYEQYF
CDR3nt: TGTGCCAGCAGTTATTTAGAGGGGGACACCTACGAGCAGTACTTC

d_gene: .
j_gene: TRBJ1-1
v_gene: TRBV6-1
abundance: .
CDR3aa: CASSERDTGNTEAFF
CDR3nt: TGTGCCAGCAGTGAAAGGGACACAGGGAACACTGAAGCTTTCTTT

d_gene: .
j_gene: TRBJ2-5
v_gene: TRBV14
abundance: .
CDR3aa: CASSQAGVGETQYF
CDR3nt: TGTGCCAGCAGCCAAGCCGGAGTTGGAGAGACCCAGTACTTC

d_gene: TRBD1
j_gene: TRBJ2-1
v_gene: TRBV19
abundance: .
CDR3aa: CASSISGQPYNEQFF
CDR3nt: TGTGCCAGTAGTATATCGGGACAGCCCTACAATGAGCAGTTCTTC

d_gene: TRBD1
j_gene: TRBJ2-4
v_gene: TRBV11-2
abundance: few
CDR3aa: CASSLGVDRARGIQYF
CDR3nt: TGTGCCAGCAGCTTAGGTGTGGACAGGGCAAGGGGCATTCAGTACTTC